Presented here are 10 T cell receptor beta chains from one specimen sequenced in a study of cytomegalovirus exposure and HLA in healthy donors. The PCR contained 60 Vbeta and 13 Jbeta primers. Using immunoSEQ multiplex PCR, the repertoire was profiled, and TCRdb retains in-frame clones only, with some absent. Among 85,000 to 100,000 clones listed, roughly 80% were seen once. Sequenced sample: PBMCs. Every receptor here comes from a man in his fifties or sixties in good health and CMV-seropositive.

This chain uses TRBV18 with TRBJ2-6; 12 bases map to TRBD1. CDR1 is KGHSH, CDR2 LQKENI, per germline. The V and J ends lost 5 bases and 2 bases, in that order; junction bases with no gene match: 4. This CDR3 has 17 residues. CDR3 DNA sequence: TGTGCCAGCTCAACCGGGACAGGGGGCGCTGGGGCCAACGTCCTGACTTTC. Residues: CASSTGTGGAGANVLTF. The variable domain in full, completed from reference TRBV18 and TRBJ2-6, reads NAGVMQNPRHLVRRRGQEARLRCSPMKGHSHVYWYRQLPEEGLKFMVYLQKENIIDESGMPKERFSAEFPKEGPSILRIQQVVRGDSAAYFCASSTGTGGAGANVLTFGAGSRLTVL.

The V gene is TRBV14, the J gene TRBJ1-1; D remains ambiguous. The CDR3 is made up of 13 amino acids. The germline V and J ends were trimmed by 0 bases and 10 bases, with 12 bases remaining between them. In germline, CDR1 is SGHDN, CDR2 FVKESK. This CDR3 reads CASSQDPGGPAFF. DNA for the CDR3: TGTGCCAGCAGCCAAGACCCTGGAGGCCCAGCTTTCTTT. The full variable domain, rest sourced from reference TRBV14 and TRBJ1-1, is EAGVTQFPSHSVIEKGQTVTLRCDPISGHDNLYWYRRVMGKEIKFLLHFVKESKQDESGMPNNRFLAERTGGTYSTLKVQPAELEDSGVYFCASSQDPGGPAFFGQGTRLTVV.

This clone has a handful of counts. This chain uses TRBV4-3 with TRBJ1-1, with no clear D. There are 19 residues in the CDR3. The germline CDR1 and CDR2 sequences are LGHNA and YSLEER. Deletions cut 0 bases from V and 0 bases from J, with 20 bases between. The CDR3, as DNA: TGCGCCAGCAGCCAAGATTGGGCAGTCAAAATGCAGATGAACACTGAAGCTTTCTTT. It codes for CASSQDWAVKMQMNTEAFF.

The V call is TRBV27, the J call TRBJ1-2; 8 positions match TRBD1. The germline V gene has CDR1 MNHEY and CDR2 SMNVEV (reference sequence). This CDR3 region has 18 residues. The V segment lost 4 bases and the J segment 4 bases; nucleotides outside the gene matches: 17. The CDR3 protein is CASSSGEAGGGGGYGYTF. DNA of the CDR3: TGTGCCAGCAGTTCAGGGGAGGCAGGGGGCGGGGGGGGCTATGGCTACACCTTC.

V is TRBV4-1 and J is TRBJ2-1; no firm D call. V was shortened by 4 bases and J by 5 bases, with 15 bases between the two germline ends. This CDR3 is built from 15 residues. The germline V gene has CDR1 MGHRA and CDR2 YSYEKL. In DNA form, the CDR3 reads TGCGCCAGCAGCCGGGTTTGGGCGCACCACAATGAGCAGTTCTTC. Its translation: CASSRVWAHHNEQFF.

This chain uses TRBV5-1 with TRBJ2-1; D remains unclear. Trimming stripped 0 bases from V and 4 bases from J, with 11 bases between. The CDR3 has 15 residues. The V gene's germline CDR1 is SGHRS and CDR2 YFSETQ. CDR3 protein: CASSLELPAYNEQFF. In nucleotides, the CDR3 is TGCGCCAGCAGCTTGGAACTTCCCGCTTACAATGAGCAGTTCTTC. Full variable domain (remainder filled in from reference TRBV5-1 and TRBJ2-1): KAGVTQTPRYLIKTRGQQVTLSCSPISGHRSVSWYQQTPGQGLQFLFEYFSETQRNKGNFPGRFSGRQFSNSRSEMNVSTLELGDSALYLCASSLELPAYNEQFFGPGTRLTVL.

Only a few counts were recorded for this clone. This chain joins TRBV11-2 and TRBJ1-1, with D unresolved. Trimming stripped 5 bases from V and 0 bases from J, with 13 bases between. Germline CDR1 SGHAT, CDR2 FQNNGV. The CDR3 contains 15 residues. The CDR3, as DNA: TGTGCCAGCAGCGAAAGGCCGGGAATGAACACTGAAGCTTTCTTT. Protein: CASSERPGMNTEAFF.

The chain employs TRBV6-4 and TRBJ2-3; D gene ambiguous. CDR1 and CDR2 (germline): MRHNA, SNTAGT. The V end was cut by 3 bases, the J end by 2 bases, with 12 bases between. There are 15 residues in the CDR3. The DNA for the CDR3 is TGTGCCAGCAGTGAACGCGGTTACGACACAGATACGCAGTATTTT. Protein sequence: CASSERGYDTDTQYF.

This chain uses TRBV2 with TRBJ1-6; perhaps TRBD1 as D (6 bases). The V end lost 2 bases, the J end lost 5 bases, and 13 bases lay between the germline ends. Per the germline V gene, CDR1 is SNHLY and CDR2 is FYNNEI. CDR3 length: 16 residues. The CDR3 here is CASSEYGQHNNSPLHF. The CDR3 bases are TGTGCCAGCAGTGAATACGGACAGCATAATAATTCACCCCTCCACTTT.

This clone showed up just a few times. The chain is built from TRBV5-1 and TRBJ2-3; 14 bases are shared with TRBD2. From germline, CDR1 is SGHRS and CDR2 YFSETQ. Trimming took 4 bases from V and 2 from J; bases not matched to a gene: 6. This CDR3 comprises 17 residues. The CDR3 reads CASSAWTSGGYTDTQYF. The CDR3 DNA reads as TGCGCCAGCAGCGCGTGGACTAGCGGGGGGTACACAGATACGCAGTATTTT.